This is a list of T cell receptor beta chains from one sample in a study of identical twins. One entry per CDR3 protein, called by TCRdb with MiXCR from the 5' RACE reads. The data show some 240,000 distinct CDR3 sequences, with approximately 8.3% seen just once and 2.5% to 3.5% held by the top ten. The same sample was also used in a study of yellow fever vaccine responses in identical twins.

Sequenced material: CD8+ T cells sorted from blood. Source of these receptors: a woman under 30 in good health. Each CDR3 is given with its conserved first and last residue. D genes are given only for firm matches. A clone size is listed for some rows: how often the clone was seen (once, few, many), or a class if it is expanded.

d_gene	v_gene	abundance	j_gene	CDR3aa	CDR3nt
NA	TRBV4-1	NA	TRBJ2-7	CASSLLGTSIYEQYF	TGCGCCAGCAGCCTCCTGGGAACATCAATCTACGAGCAGTACTTC
TRBD1	TRBV6-1	many	TRBJ1-3	CASTGTGPGNTIYF	TGTGCCAGCACCGGGACAGGGCCTGGAAACACCATATATTTT
NA	TRBV27	NA	TRBJ2-7	CASSLSGKEQYF	TGTGCCAGCAGTTTATCTGGGAAAGAGCAGTACTTC
TRBD1	TRBV27	many	TRBJ2-7	CASSLVGQGYEQYF	TGTGCCAGCAGTTTGGTGGGACAGGGCTACGAGCAGTACTTC
NA	TRBV2	NA	TRBJ2-3	CASSEESWVTTDTQYF	TGTGCCAGCAGTGAAGAGAGCTGGGTCACCACAGATACGCAGTATTTT
NA	TRBV10-3	NA	TRBJ1-1	CAISDTIGSEAFF	TGTGCCATCTCTGACACTATTGGGAGCGAAGCTTTCTTT
NA	TRBV27	many	TRBJ2-4	CASSPRYRVPAKNIQYF	TGTGCCAGCAGTCCGAGGTACAGGGTGCCGGCCAAAAACATTCAGTACTTC
NA	TRBV3-1	many	TRBJ2-7	CASSQDLRPYEQYF	TGTGCCAGCAGCCAAGACCTGCGGCCCTACGAGCAGTACTTC
NA	TRBV4-1	NA	TRBJ2-7	CASSQVMGAQAYEQYF	TGCGCCAGCAGCCAAGTGATGGGGGCGCAGGCCTACGAGCAGTACTTC
TRBD2	TRBV10-2	NA	TRBJ2-2	CASKNKRGGGELFF	TGCGCCAGCAAGAACAAGCGGGGTGGGGGGGAGCTGTTTTTT
NA	TRBV4-3	NA	TRBJ2-2	CASSPDGAGELFF	TGCGCCAGCAGCCCCGACGGGGCCGGGGAGCTGTTTTTT
NA	TRBV5-1	few	TRBJ2-1	CASSRDSGSNEQFF	TGCGCCAGCAGCCGGGACTCAGGGTCCAATGAGCAGTTCTTC
TRBD2	TRBV12-3/TRBV12-4	few	TRBJ2-3	CASSLAGLAGAADTQYF	TGTGCCAGCAGTTTAGCGGGACTAGCGGGAGCGGCAGATACGCAGTATTTT
NA	TRBV24-1	many	TRBJ2-1	CATSDLEDSLNEQFF	TGTGCCACCAGTGATTTGGAGGACAGTCTTAATGAGCAGTTCTTC
NA	TRBV10-3	many	TRBJ2-7	CAISPGVGYEQYF	TGTGCCATCAGTCCGGGGGTCGGCTACGAGCAGTACTTC
NA	TRBV5-1	many	TRBJ2-1	CASHSGGYNEQFF	TGCGCCAGCCACTCCGGGGGTTACAATGAGCAGTTCTTC
NA	TRBV6-2/TRBV6-3	NA	TRBJ2-5	CASSYSIPLLEETQYF	TGTGCCAGCAGTTACTCGATACCCCTACTGGAAGAGACCCAGTACTTC
TRBD2	TRBV14	many	TRBJ2-7	CASSQEGLLAGLDEQYF	TGTGCCAGCAGCCAAGAGGGATTGCTAGCGGGGTTGGACGAGCAGTACTTC
TRBD2	TRBV6-1	few	TRBJ2-3	CASTPGEGDTQYF	TGTGCCAGCACCCCCGGGGAGGGAGATACGCAGTATTTT
NA	TRBV20-1	NA	TRBJ1-4	CSARSSGVNQKLFF	TGCAGTGCTAGGTCATCAGGGGTGAACCAAAAACTGTTTTTT
TRBD2	TRBV6-1	NA	TRBJ2-2	CASSELAGRGTGELFF	TGTGCCAGCAGTGAACTAGCGGGTCGAGGCACCGGGGAGCTGTTTTTT
NA	TRBV25-1	many	TRBJ1-2	CASSLGGGYGYTF	TGTGCCAGCAGCTTAGGGGGGGGCTATGGCTACACCTTC
NA	TRBV13	NA	TRBJ1-1	CASSTDRTGEAFF	TGTGCCAGCAGCACGGACCGCACGGGAGAAGCTTTCTTT
NA	TRBV5-5	NA	TRBJ2-2	CASSSLIGTGELFF	TGTGCCAGCAGCTCCCTCATAGGGACCGGGGAGCTGTTTTTT
NA	TRBV14	many	TRBJ2-1	CASSQDVLGGWDEQFF	TGTGCCAGCAGCCAAGACGTTCTAGGCGGTTGGGATGAGCAGTTCTTC
TRBD2	TRBV20-1	few	TRBJ2-7	CSARDRERETHYEQYF	TGCAGTGCTAGAGATCGGGAGCGGGAGACCCACTACGAGCAGTACTTC
TRBD2	TRBV29-1	many	TRBJ2-1	CSVEGTSSYNEQFF	TGCAGCGTTGAGGGGACTAGCTCCTACAATGAGCAGTTCTTC
NA	TRBV29-1	few	TRBJ2-5	CSAQGLWETQYF	TGCAGCGCACAGGGTCTGTGGGAGACCCAGTACTTC
TRBD2	TRBV5-4	once	TRBJ2-5	CASSSVLAGELETQYF	TGTGCCAGCAGCTCCGTTCTAGCGGGAGAGCTGGAGACCCAGTACTTC
NA	TRBV7-8	few	TRBJ2-1	CASSLAVGGPSHEQFF	TGTGCCAGCAGCTTAGCGGTTGGCGGGCCCAGCCATGAGCAGTTCTTC
NA	TRBV20-1	few	TRBJ2-7	CSAREGGFYEQYF	TGCAGTGCTAGAGAGGGGGGATTTTACGAGCAGTACTTC
TRBD1	TRBV24-1	once	TRBJ2-2	CATSRDRLSGELFF	TGTGCCACCAGCCGGGACAGGCTTTCGGGAGAGCTGTTTTTT
NA	TRBV7-9	NA	TRBJ1-1	CASSSNHPGRTKTEAFF	TGTGCCAGCAGCTCGAACCACCCTGGCAGGACGAAAACTGAAGCTTTCTTT
TRBD2	TRBV27	NA	TRBJ2-1	CASSPPGLAQFF	TGTGCCAGCAGTCCGCCGGGACTAGCTCAGTTCTTC
NA	TRBV5-1	NA	TRBJ2-7	CASSLGWTEYSYEQYF	TGCGCCAGCAGCTTGGGTTGGACAGAGTACAGCTACGAGCAGTACTTC
NA	TRBV25-1	many	TRBJ2-2	CASSLRGWNTGELFF	TGTGCCAGCAGTTTAAGAGGGTGGAACACCGGGGAGCTGTTTTTT
TRBD1	TRBV28	few	TRBJ2-3	CASSRQGSDTQYF	TGTGCCAGCAGTCGACAGGGGTCAGATACGCAGTATTTT
TRBD2	TRBV7-2	few	TRBJ2-1	CASSANLAGGRNEQFF	TGTGCCAGCAGCGCCAATCTAGCGGGGGGGCGCAATGAGCAGTTCTTC
TRBD2	TRBV28	few	TRBJ2-5	CASSDRSGGRETQYF	TGTGCCAGCAGTGACCGAAGCGGGGGCCGGGAGACCCAGTACTTC
TRBD1	TRBV7-7	NA	TRBJ2-1	CASSLRDRGVGAYNEQFF	TGTGCTAGCAGCCTACGGGACAGGGGGGTTGGAGCCTACAATGAGCAGTTCTTC
TRBD1	TRBV20-1	few	TRBJ2-7	CSARSTGTGIYEQYF	TGCAGTGCTAGGTCCACCGGGACAGGGATCTACGAGCAGTACTTC